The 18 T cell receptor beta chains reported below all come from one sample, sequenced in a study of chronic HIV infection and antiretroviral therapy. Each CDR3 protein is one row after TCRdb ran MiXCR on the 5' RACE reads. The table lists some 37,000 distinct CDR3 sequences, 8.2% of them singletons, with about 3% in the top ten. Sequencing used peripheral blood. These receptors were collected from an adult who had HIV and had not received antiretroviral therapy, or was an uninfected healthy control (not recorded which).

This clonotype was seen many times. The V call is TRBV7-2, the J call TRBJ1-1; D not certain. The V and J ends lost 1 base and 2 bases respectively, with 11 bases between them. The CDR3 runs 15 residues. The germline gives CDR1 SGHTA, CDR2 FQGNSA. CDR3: CASSLGFPGNTEAFF. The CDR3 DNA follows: TGTGCCAGCAGCTTAGGGTTCCCGGGTAACACTGAAGCTTTCTTT. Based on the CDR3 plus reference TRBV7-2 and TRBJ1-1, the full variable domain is GAGVSQSPSNKVTEKGKDVELRCDPISGHTALYWYRQSLGQGLEFLIYFQGNSAPDKSGLPSDRFSAERTGGSVSTLTIQRTQQEDSAVYLCASSLGFPGNTEAFFGQGTRLTVV.

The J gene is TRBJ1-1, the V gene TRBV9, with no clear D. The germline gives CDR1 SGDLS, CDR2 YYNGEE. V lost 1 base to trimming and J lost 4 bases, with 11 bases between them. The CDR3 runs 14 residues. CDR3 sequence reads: CASSVMPTGTEAFF. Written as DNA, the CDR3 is TGTGCCAGCAGCGTAATGCCCACGGGCACTGAAGCTTTCTTT.

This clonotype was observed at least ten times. CDR3 coding DNA: TGTGCCAGCAGTTCCGGACGCTCCTACGAGCAGTACTTC. Residues: CASSSGRSYEQYF. The chain employs TRBV28 and TRBJ2-7, with D uncertain. V was cut by 4 bases and J by 0 bases, with 7 bases left in between. Germline assignment: CDR1 MDHEN and CDR2 SYDVKM. The CDR3 is 13 amino acids. The full variable domain, in which reference TRBV28 and TRBJ2-7 provide the parts outside the CDR3, is DVKVTQSSRYLVKRTGEKVFLECVQDMDHENMFWYRQDPGLGLRLIYFSYDVKMKEKGDIPEGYSVSREKKERFSLILESASTNQTSMYLCASSSGRSYEQYFGPGTRLTVT.

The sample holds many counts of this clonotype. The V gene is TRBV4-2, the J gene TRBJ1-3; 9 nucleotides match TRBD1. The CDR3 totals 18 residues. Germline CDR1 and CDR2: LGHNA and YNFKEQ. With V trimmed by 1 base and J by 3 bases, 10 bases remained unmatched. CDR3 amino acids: CASSQAGQGIRGGNTIYF. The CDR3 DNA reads TGTGCCAGCAGCCAAGCGGGACAGGGAATTCGGGGTGGAAACACCATATATTTT.

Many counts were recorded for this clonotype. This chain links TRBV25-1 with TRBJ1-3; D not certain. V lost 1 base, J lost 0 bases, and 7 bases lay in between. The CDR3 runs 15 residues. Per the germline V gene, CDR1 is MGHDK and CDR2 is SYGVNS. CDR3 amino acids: CASSEFGSSGNTIYF. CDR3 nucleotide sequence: TGTGCCAGCAGTGAATTCGGCAGCTCTGGAAACACCATATATTTT.

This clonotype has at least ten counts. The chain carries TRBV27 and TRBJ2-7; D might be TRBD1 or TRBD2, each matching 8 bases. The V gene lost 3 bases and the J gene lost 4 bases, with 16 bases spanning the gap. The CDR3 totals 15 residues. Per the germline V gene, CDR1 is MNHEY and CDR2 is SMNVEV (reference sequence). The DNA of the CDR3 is TGTGCCAGCAGTTTGATAGCGGGACAGGTTTACGAGCAGTACTTC. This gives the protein CASSLIAGQVYEQYF.

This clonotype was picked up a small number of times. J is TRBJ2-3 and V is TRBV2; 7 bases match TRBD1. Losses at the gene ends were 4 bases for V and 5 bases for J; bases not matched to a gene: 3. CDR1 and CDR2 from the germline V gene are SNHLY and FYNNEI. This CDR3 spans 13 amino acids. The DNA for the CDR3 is TGTGCCAGCAGTGTCAGGGGGAAAGATACGCAGTATTTT. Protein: CASSVRGKDTQYF. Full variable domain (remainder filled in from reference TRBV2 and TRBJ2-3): EPEVTQTPSHQVTQMGQEVILRCVPISNHLYFYWYRQILGQKVEFLVSFYNNEISEKSEIFDDQFSVERPDGSNFTLKIRSTKLEDSAMYFCASSVRGKDTQYFGPGTRLTVL.

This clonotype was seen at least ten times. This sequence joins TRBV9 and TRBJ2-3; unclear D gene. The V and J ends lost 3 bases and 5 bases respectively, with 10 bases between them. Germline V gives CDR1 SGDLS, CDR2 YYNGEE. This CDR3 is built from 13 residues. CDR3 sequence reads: CASSGSGIDTQYF. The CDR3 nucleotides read TGTGCCAGCAGCGGAAGTGGAATAGATACGCAGTATTTT.

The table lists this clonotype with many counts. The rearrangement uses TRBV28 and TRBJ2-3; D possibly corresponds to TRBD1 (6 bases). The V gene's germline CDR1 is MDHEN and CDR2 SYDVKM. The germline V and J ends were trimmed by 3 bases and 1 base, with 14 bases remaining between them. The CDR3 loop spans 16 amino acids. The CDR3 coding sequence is TGTGCCAGCAGTTTCAGCACAGGGCTTCGCACAGATACGCAGTATTTT. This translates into CASSFSTGLRTDTQYF.

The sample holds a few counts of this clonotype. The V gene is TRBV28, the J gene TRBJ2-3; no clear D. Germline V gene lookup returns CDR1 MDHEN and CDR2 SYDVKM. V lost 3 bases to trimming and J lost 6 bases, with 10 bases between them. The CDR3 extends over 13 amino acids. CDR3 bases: TGTGCCAGCAGTTTGGAACAGCAGGATACGCAGTATTTT. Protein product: CASSLEQQDTQYF.

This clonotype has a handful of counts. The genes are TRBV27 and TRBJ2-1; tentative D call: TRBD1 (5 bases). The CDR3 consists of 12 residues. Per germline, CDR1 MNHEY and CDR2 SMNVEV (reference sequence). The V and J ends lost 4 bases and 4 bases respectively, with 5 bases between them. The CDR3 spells CASSSGYNEQFF. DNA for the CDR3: TGTGCCAGCAGTTCAGGGTACAATGAGCAGTTCTTC.

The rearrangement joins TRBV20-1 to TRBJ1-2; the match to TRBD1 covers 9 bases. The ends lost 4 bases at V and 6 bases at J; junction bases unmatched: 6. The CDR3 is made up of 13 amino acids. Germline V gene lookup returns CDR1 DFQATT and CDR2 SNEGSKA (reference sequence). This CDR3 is CSAIRDRAHGYTF. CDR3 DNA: TGCAGTGCTATCCGGGACAGGGCACATGGCTACACCTTC.

This CDR3 reads CASTGGRATEAFF. The CDR3 bases are TGTGCTTCGACAGGGGGCAGGGCCACTGAAGCTTTCTTT. The chain has TRBV19 and TRBJ1-1; 10 bases fit TRBD1. The CDR3 sequence is 13 residues long. CDR1 and CDR2 from the germline V gene are LNHDA and SQIVND (reference sequence).

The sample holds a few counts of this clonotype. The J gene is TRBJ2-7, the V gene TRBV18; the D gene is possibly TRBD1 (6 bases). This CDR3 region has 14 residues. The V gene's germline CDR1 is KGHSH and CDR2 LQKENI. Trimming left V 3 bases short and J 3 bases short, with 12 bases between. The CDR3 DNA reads TGTGCCAGCTCACCCGGACAGAGGGTCTACGAGCAGTACTTC. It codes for CASSPGQRVYEQYF.

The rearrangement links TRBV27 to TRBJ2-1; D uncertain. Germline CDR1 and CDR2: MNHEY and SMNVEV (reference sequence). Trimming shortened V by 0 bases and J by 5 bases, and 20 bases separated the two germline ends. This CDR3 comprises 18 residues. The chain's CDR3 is CASSLSSASTVWNNEQFF. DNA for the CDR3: TGTGCCAGCAGTTTATCGTCCGCGTCCACGGTATGGAACAATGAGCAGTTCTTC.

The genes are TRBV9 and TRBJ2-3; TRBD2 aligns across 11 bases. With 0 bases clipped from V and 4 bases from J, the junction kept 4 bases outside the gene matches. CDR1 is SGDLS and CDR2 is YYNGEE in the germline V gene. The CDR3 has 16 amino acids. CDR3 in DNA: TGTGCCAGCAGCGTAGGGGGTAGCGGGAGGGCAGATACGCAGTATTTT. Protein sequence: CASSVGGSGRADTQYF. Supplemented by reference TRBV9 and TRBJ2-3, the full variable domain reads DSGVTQTPKHLITATGQRVTLRCSPRSGDLSVYWYQQSLDQGLQFLIQYYNGEERAKGNILERFSAQQFPDLHSELNLSSLELGDSALYFCASSVGGSGRADTQYFGPGTRLTVL.

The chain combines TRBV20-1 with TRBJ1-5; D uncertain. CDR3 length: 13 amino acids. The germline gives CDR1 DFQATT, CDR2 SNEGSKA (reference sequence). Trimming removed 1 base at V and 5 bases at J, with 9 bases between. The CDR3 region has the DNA TGCAGTGCTAGAGGGTCGGAATATCAGCCCCAGCATTTT. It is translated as CSARGSEYQPQHF.

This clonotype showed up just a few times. The CDR3 nucleotides are TGCAGCGTTGGGACCGACAGGGAGGATCAGCCCCAGCATTTT. Amino acids: CSVGTDREDQPQHF. This chain uses TRBV29-1 with TRBJ1-5, with 7 bases that match TRBD1. CDR3 length: 14 residues. CDR1 is SQVTM, CDR2 ANQGSEA, per germline. V shed 4 bases, J shed 5 bases, and the junction held 8 bases outside the gene matches.